This T cell receptor beta chain was observed in a study of immune cell composition in non-small cell lung cancer. Normal lung was taken at the farthest possible site, at least 3 cm from tumour. Using immunoSEQ multiplex PCR, the repertoire was profiled, and TCRdb retains in-frame clones only, with some absent. The repertoire holds roughly 3,000 clones, around three quarters seen once, with 16% in the top ten. The V end lost 0 bases, the J end lost 3 bases, and 18 bases lay between the germline ends. CDR1 and CDR2 (germline): SGHAT, FQNNGV. The CDR3 has 18 residues. The chain recombines TRBV11-2 with TRBJ1-5; tentative D call: TRBD1 (6 bases). Sequences were obtained from non-adjacent lung tissue. This receptor was identified in a human donor with non-small cell lung cancer. CDR3 nucleotides: TGTGCCAGCAGCTTAGATATGGATCAGGGGATCCCCAATCAGCCCCAGCATTTT. It specifies CASSLDMDQGIPNQPQHF.